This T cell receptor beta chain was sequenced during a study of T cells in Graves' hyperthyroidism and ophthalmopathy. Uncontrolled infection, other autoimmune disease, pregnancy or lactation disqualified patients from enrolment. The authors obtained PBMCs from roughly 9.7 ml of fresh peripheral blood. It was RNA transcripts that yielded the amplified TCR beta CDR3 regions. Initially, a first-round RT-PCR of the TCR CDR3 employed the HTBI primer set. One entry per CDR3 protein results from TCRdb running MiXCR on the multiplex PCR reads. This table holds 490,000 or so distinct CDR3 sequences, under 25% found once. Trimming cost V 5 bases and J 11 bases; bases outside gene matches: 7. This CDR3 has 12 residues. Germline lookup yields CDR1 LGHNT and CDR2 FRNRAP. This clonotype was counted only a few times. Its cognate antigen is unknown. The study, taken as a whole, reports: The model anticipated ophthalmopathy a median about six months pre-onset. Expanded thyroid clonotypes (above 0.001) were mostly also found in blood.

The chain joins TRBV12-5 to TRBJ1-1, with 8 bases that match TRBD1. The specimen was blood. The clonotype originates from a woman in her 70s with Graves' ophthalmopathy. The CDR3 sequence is CASGPQGAKAFF. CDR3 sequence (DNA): TGTGCTAGTGGTCCCCAGGGGGCCAAGGCTTTCTTT.